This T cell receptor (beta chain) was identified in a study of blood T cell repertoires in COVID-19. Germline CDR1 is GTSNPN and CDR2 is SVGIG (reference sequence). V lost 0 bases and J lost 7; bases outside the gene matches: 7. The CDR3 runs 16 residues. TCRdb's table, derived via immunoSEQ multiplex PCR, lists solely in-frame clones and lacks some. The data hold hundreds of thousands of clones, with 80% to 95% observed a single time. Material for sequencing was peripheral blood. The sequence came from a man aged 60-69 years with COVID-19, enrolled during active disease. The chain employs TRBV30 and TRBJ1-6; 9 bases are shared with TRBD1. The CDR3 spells CAWSVAGTGLNSPLHF. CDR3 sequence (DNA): TGTGCCTGGAGTGTTGCCGGGACAGGGCTAAATTCACCCCTCCACTTT.